This T cell receptor (beta chain) was retrieved from a study of cytomegalovirus exposure and HLA in healthy donors (dated by TCRdb to about 2017). General notes on the study: According to an earlier analysis of 587 of the donors, about 179 million T cells yielded 90 million to 130 million unique TCR beta sequences and about 280 Gb of sequence data. About 300 gigabases of sequencing data and around 85 million unique TCR sequences made up an early release that covered about 640 HLA-typed donors. Among the approximately 430 genotyped donors, 81% belonged to the genetic ancestry cluster associated with self-reported Caucasian donors. The study aimed to test whether cataloging public T cell receptors could reveal signatures of past pathogen exposure. The T cell repertoires of under 700 subjects were profiled by immunosequencing and related to cytomegalovirus serostatus. In addition to the first cohort of around 670 subjects, a separate validation cohort of 130 or so different subjects was used. To predict cytomegalovirus infection status, the study brought together high-throughput TCR immunosequencing, statistical association of individual TCRs with disease status, and machine learning. In a later analysis, previously published TCR beta repertoires from several hundred donors were re-analyzed and high-resolution HLA genotyping was added so that TCR occurrence patterns could be studied. In the later analysis, no new phenotypic data were used to find candidate immune exposures; instead, reliance was placed on TCR beta sequences and their occurrence across donors. To decide whether each TCR beta V gene segment behaved as functional or pseudogenic, an earlier analysis of some 600 of the donors relied on high-throughput TCR beta sequencing. Donor age, sex, ethnicity and CMV serostatus were compiled together with the repertoire data. In a later genetic analysis, genome-wide SNP genotypes for about three fifths of the roughly 670 donors were used, and that subset was treated as a discovery cohort. Every discovery cohort repertoire had been produced on one sequencing platform. HLA typing included class I and class II loci at four-digit resolution. The number of typed donors differed by locus: 629-630 for A, B, C, DRB1 and DQB1; 500 to 550 for DQA1; 606 for DPA1; and approximately 450 for DPB1. A few DR-DQ haplotypes were handled as single units for association and clustering because linkage in the cohort was strong. Among 300 to 500 genotyped donors of the cohort, an average of about 240,000 unique TCR beta nucleotide sequences was sequenced per donor, of which about 19% were non-productive.

From the cysteine up to the phenylalanine, the CDR3 has a length of 16 residues. Just the 48-base CDR3 DNA is kept, in frame starting at base 1. The junction carries 23 bases between V and J, which are trimmed by 5 bases and 8 bases respectively. CDR1 and CDR2, looked up from the germline V gene, are SGHVS and FQNEAQ. What the study reported, not specific to this receptor: Presence/absence analyses assumed roughly uniform sequencing depth across donors, an assumption that may not hold. Compared with equally common non-associated chains, HLA-associated TCR beta chains in a later analysis were more clonally expanded and had lower generation probabilities. A few of the identified cytomegalovirus-associated TCR beta chains were confirmed in vitro to be specific for cytomegalovirus antigens. Several of the top co-occurrence clusters appeared to be linked to parvovirus B19, influenza, CMV and Epstein-Barr virus, according to a later analysis. A later analysis found that TCR association rates varied across HLA loci, with DRB1 alleles showing the most associated TCRs and HLA-C alleles the fewest. The classifier was reported to diagnose cytomegalovirus status with high specificity and sensitivity in both the original cohort and the validation cohort. In a later analysis, more than 15,000 TCR beta sequences were associated with specific HLA alleles at a false discovery rate of 0.05. In this cohort, only TCR beta chains were sequenced, and detectable features were limited by the absence of alpha or paired-chain data. While some public TCRs were present in many individuals, most TCR sequences turned up only very rarely across donors. Broadly in line with IMGT annotations, most TCR beta V segments showed up in productive rearrangements about 87% or about 30% of the time in an earlier analysis of a few hundred of the donors. Compared with the approximately 720-donor mean, donors in an Asian-associated ancestry cluster had fewer N-insertions in productive TCRs, according to a later genetic analysis. Correlated functional status among segregating V segments might be attributable to linkage disequilibrium, but an unknown experimental factor could not be ruled out. Immune exposure information for the cohort was limited to CMV serostatus. Most CMV-associated TCR beta chains appeared to be HLA-restricted in a later analysis, and the HLA associations seemed to be driven largely by CMV exposure. A further reported finding was that TCR beta sequences accurately predicted the HLA-A and HLA-B alleles for most subjects in the first cohort. Strong co-occurrence of HLA alleles, especially DR and DQ, made assigning TCR associations to individual alleles difficult. A later genetic analysis associated a missense DCLRE1C variant with V-gene and J-gene trimming of TCR beta chains, and an independent cohort replicated the association. The study listed 150 to 200 TCR beta chains as associated with cytomegalovirus. The 87-base-pair reads could not distinguish some IMGT-functional V segments, including TRBV6-2 and TRBV6-3, so those segments were excluded. Because HLA typing was missing for some donors at each locus, association tests included only the typed subset. A cluster of highly shared sequence variants was judged likely to be a technical artifact of the sequencing pipeline. According to the authors, the approach could potentially be generalized to other disease states and immunological phenotypes. Over 15 rarely observed V segments, including chromosome 9 orphons, were excluded from the earlier analysis of approximately 600 of the donors because counts were too low.

The cohort was made up of under 800 healthy bone marrow donors. Cohort members were all nominally healthy when sampled, although unrecorded immune exposures were likely present. The donor was CMV seropositive and was included in the group of approximately 300 seropositive cohort members. A peripheral blood sample was collected from each donor, and TCR beta sequencing was performed on peripheral blood mononuclear cells. The Qiagen DNeasy Blood Extraction Kit was used to extract genomic DNA from the blood cell samples. Library generation was performed with the immunoSEQ multiplex PCR assay. A mixture of 60 forward primers for TCR Vbeta segments and 13 reverse primers for TCR Jbeta segments was used in the multiplex PCR. The CDR3 region of rearranged TCR beta genes was amplified from genomic DNA by a multiplex PCR assay. Amplified TCR beta libraries were sequenced as 87-base-pair reads on the Illumina HiSeq System. The paper's processing steps were these. A later analysis counted about 80 million unique TCR beta chains across the 666 repertoires, and roughly 10 million of these chains were shared by at least two donors. Raw reads were error-corrected and collapsed into unique sequences by a nearest-neighbor algorithm in which closely related sequences were merged to remove PCR and sequencing errors. V, D and J gene segments were assigned by aligning CDR3 sequences to IMGT reference sequences. For a sequence to be retained, at least a six-nucleotide match to both a V gene segment and a J gene segment was required. Rearrangements were classified as productive when the CDR3 lacked stop codons and remained in frame with V and J, and all other rearrangements were classified as non-productive. CDR3 was defined according to IMGT convention as the region running from the second conserved V-encoded cysteine to the conserved J-encoded phenylalanine. The earlier analysis of some 600 of the donors excluded sequences that lacked an unambiguous match to a single V gene segment. In an earlier analysis of approximately 560 of the donors, a V segment was called functional when productive rearrangements were above 56.7%, and segregating when the standard deviation between donors exceeded 5%. A statistical classification framework was built to diagnose cytomegalovirus status from the catalog of TCR beta chain sequences. V and J gene assignment, in a later analysis, came from comparing TCR nucleotide sequences with IMGT/GENE-DB human TR gene sequences. Using the TCRdist pipeline, a later analysis assigned CDR3 sequences along with most-parsimonious VDJ recombination scenarios. A later analysis defined each TCR beta chain by its CDR3 amino acid sequence plus V-gene family, and excluded reads lacking a unique V-gene family. A later analysis removed 550 to 650 highly shared, low-generation-probability nucleotide sequences to deal with suspected cross-contamination and a sequencing artifact. A later analysis calculated a clonal expansion index for each public chain from normalized within-repertoire ranks of inferred template counts. In a later analysis, generation probabilities were computed with a VDJ recombination model fitted to out-of-frame rearrangements, and the resulting probabilities were checked against IGoR. In a later analysis, hypergeometric tests were used to score TCR-TCR, TCR-HLA and TCR-CMV co-occurrence, with a repertoire-size bias correction applied to TCR pairs. False discovery rates were estimated in a later analysis by permuting HLA or CMV assignments 20 times. In a later analysis, co-occurring TCRs were grouped with DBSCAN, and TCRdist sequence similarity was added when clustering was performed within HLA-allele-positive subsets. For co-occurrence clustering, repertoires with fewer than 30,000 or more than 120,000 public chains were excluded, along with five repertoires with anomalous nucleotide sharing. The table was pulled from immuneACCESS by TCRdb, which kept in-frame rearrangements only. Such tables lose some clones; where checked, under half of the loss comes from unresolved V genes, and the rest has no known cause. The V and J calls and clone size were taken over from that table, and D and trimming were inferred from the DNA. The sample table holds more than 95,000 clones, of which around three quarters were seen once. The ten largest clones add up to 3.5% to 4.5% of the sample.

Of note for this clone: No cognate antigen has been identified for it. Base qualities were left out, and no much larger clone turns up one base away.

The specimen sequenced was PBMCs. The TCR was taken from a man between 50 and 59 years old in good health and CMV-seropositive. The receptor chain draws on TRBV7-8 and TRBJ2-3; TRBD2 is perhaps the D gene, given 6 matching bases. The DNA sequence is given as TGTGCCAGCAGCCCCCGGGGGTCGAGGGATTTAGGTACGCAGTATTTT. Protein translation: CASSPRGSRDLGTQYF.